The entry that follows covers one T cell receptor beta chain sequence. The antigen remains unidentified. V lost 3 bases to trimming and J lost 0 bases, with 18 bases between them. Germline CDR1 and CDR2: LNHDA and SQIVND (reference sequence). CDR3 length: 18 amino acids. The record originates from a study of cytomegalovirus exposure and HLA in healthy donors. Overall study context: Falling in the Caucasian-associated ancestry cluster were 81% of a few hundred genotyped donors.

Study-level findings and limits: In a later analysis, several top co-occurrence clusters appeared linked to parvovirus B19, influenza, CMV and Epstein-Barr virus.

The PCR ran on 60 Vbeta and 13 Jbeta primers. The method was immunoSEQ multiplex PCR; TCRdb's version includes in-frame clones alone and lacks a portion of them. The sample shows 50,000 to 70,000 clones, about 77% of them seen only once. The clonotype was recovered from a man aged 25-45 years in good health and CMV-seropositive. The chain has TRBV19 and TRBJ1-5, with D unresolved. Sequencing used PBMCs. CDR3 sequence: CASSITFTGTFSNQPQHF. CDR3 sequence (DNA): TGTGCCAGTAGTATCACCTTTACCGGTACCTTTAGCAATCAGCCCCAGCATTTT.